Below are 30 T cell receptor beta chains sequenced from a single sample in a study of CD8+CD57+ T cells in acquired aplastic anemia. For CDR3 and TCR beta VDJ profiling, genomic DNA was the template used. TCRdb called the reads again in MiXCR, with one record for every CDR3 protein. The sample lists roughly 420,000 distinct CDR3 sequences, about two thirds seen once, with 3.5% to 4.5% in the top ten. Sequencing was done on a sample of sorted CD4+, CD8+, or CD8+CD57+ T cells (not recorded which) from PBMCs. The receptors stem from a human donor in good health, serving as a control.

V is TRBV7-9 and J is TRBJ2-5; D remains unclear. V was clipped by 7 bases and J by 4 bases, with 7 bases between them. This CDR3 contains 11 residues. Germline values: CDR1 SEHNR, CDR2 FQNEAQ (reference sequence). The CDR3 reads CASTPTETQYF. CDR3 coding DNA: TGTGCCAGCACCCCCACAGAGACCCAGTACTTC.

The chain links TRBV7-2 to TRBJ1-4; no definite D call. The CDR3 is made up of 13 amino acids. Germline assignment: CDR1 SGHTA and CDR2 FQGNSA. Between the trimmed V and J ends, which lost 2 bases and 7 bases, there was a span of 8 bases. CDR3 amino acids: CASSLQSIEKLFF. DNA for the CDR3: TGTGCCAGCAGCTTACAGAGTATTGAAAAACTGTTTTTT.

Comment on this clonotype: The junction does not match germline at one end; this may be a read error. The CDR3 region has the DNA TGCAGCGTTGGGCCAACCACTGAAGCTGTCTTT. This gives the protein CSVGPTTEAVF. The chain is built from TRBV29-1 and TRBJ1-1; no definite D call. The CDR3 covers 11 residues. CDR1 and CDR2 from the germline V gene are SQVTM and ANQGSEA.

This clonotype was observed many times. This chain joins TRBV20-1 and TRBJ1-2; the D gene is possibly TRBD1 (5 bases). V was cut by 0 bases and J by 4 bases, with 18 bases left in between. In germline, CDR1 is DFQATT, CDR2 SNEGSKA (reference sequence). The CDR3 consists of 16 residues. The CDR3 region is CSARDQKGQRLYGYTF. Here the CDR3 DNA reads TGCAGTGCTAGAGATCAAAAAGGACAACGTCTCTATGGCTACACCTTC.

This CDR3 is CASSSGSYSQYF. The CDR3 DNA follows: TGTGCCAGCTCGTCAGGGTCCTACTCGCAGTACTTC. The rearrangement joins TRBV10-3 to TRBJ2-7, with a weak D call TRBD1 (5 bases). V dropped 10 bases and J dropped 9 bases, with 19 bases sitting between them. This CDR3 contains 12 residues. Looked up from germline, CDR1 is ENHRY and CDR2 is SYGVKD.

To note about this clonotype: The junction shows a germline mismatch at one end, possibly a read error. The V and J genes are TRBV10-3 and TRBJ2-7; D is possibly TRBD2 (6 bases). The CDR3 has 14 amino acids. Germline loops: CDR1 ENHRY, CDR2 SYGVKD. The CDR3 region has the DNA TGTGCCAGCAGTTTTGGAGGGCGGTTCTACGGGCAGTACTTC. This encodes CASSFGGRFYGQYF.

For this clonotype: One end of the junction varies from germline; a read error may be responsible. The rearrangement uses TRBV16 and TRBJ2-1; the D call may be TRBD1 or TRBD2 (6 bases each). The CDR3 contains 15 residues. In germline, CDR1 is KGHSY, CDR2 FQNENV. The CDR3 loop reads CASSQRRGSDTEPFF. As DNA, the CDR3 is TGTGCCAGCAGCCAGCGGAGGGGGTCCGACACTGAGCCGTTCTTC. The variable domain in full, completed from reference TRBV16 and TRBJ2-1, reads GEEVAQTPKHLVRGEGQKAKLYCAPIKGHSYVFWYQQVLKNEFKFLISFQNENVFDETGMPKERFSAKCLPNSPCSLEIQATKLEDSAVYFCASSQRRGSDTEPFFGPGTRLTVL.

For this clonotype: Given the absence of the conserved phenylalanine or tryptophan at the CDR3 end, a read error is likely. No DNA is shown, since the ends of the CDR3 on it are uncertain; the CDR3 is the one TCRdb lists. The rearrangement uses TRBV7-3 and TRBJ2-3. Germline CDR1 and CDR2: SGHTA and FQGTGA. The CDR3 is 13 amino acids in total, end residues counted. This chain's CDR3 is CASSPSQRDTQYL.

The chain uses TRBV20-1 and TRBJ1-2, with TRBD1 identical over 8 bases. The length of the CDR3 is 13 residues. V lost 6 bases, J lost 8 bases, and 11 bases stayed unmatched. CDR1 DFQATT and CDR2 SNEGSKA come from the germline V gene (reference sequence). Written as DNA, the CDR3 is TGCAGTGCCACGAATACAGGGGGGCCGGGCTACACCTTC. Amino acids: CSATNTGGPGYTF.

This chain connects TRBV7-8 to TRBJ1-2; tentatively, D is TRBD1 (5 bases). Trimming cost V 5 bases and J 4 bases, with 11 bases left between them. CDR3 size: 13 residues. Germline V gives CDR1 SGHVS, CDR2 FQNEAQ. The CDR3 is CASSERGGYGYTF. The CDR3 bases are TGTGCCAGCAGCGAGAGGGGAGGCTATGGCTACACCTTC.

This clonotype was detected a few times. The rearrangement links TRBV7-2 to TRBJ2-1; D might be TRBD2 (6 bases). Germline loops: CDR1 SGHTA, CDR2 FQGNSA. V lost 5 bases and J 16 bases, leaving 24 bases between the germline ends. CDR3 length: 14 residues. The CDR3 here is CASSGDPGETQYFF. CDR3 sequence (DNA): TGTGCCAGCAGCGGGGACCCGGGGGAGACCCAGTACTTCTTC.

The sample holds many counts of this clonotype. This CDR3 reads CASRGLGTPTGELFF. The CDR3 DNA reads as TGTGCCAGCAGGGGACTCGGGACGCCCACCGGGGAGCTGTTTTTT. The chain uses TRBV27 and TRBJ2-2, with a tentative D call TRBD2 (6 bases). This CDR3 is built from 15 residues. Germline CDR1 reads MNHEY; CDR2 reads SMNVEV (reference sequence). The V and J ends lost 6 bases and 4 bases respectively, with 15 bases between them.

With respect to this clonotype: The conserved closing phenylalanine or tryptophan is absent in this CDR3, likely reflecting a read error. The limits of the CDR3 on the DNA are not certain, so only TCRdb's listed CDR3 is given. The chain combines TRBV7-8 with TRBJ2-5; the table assigns TRBD1, which was not confirmed against the DNA. Germline V gives CDR1 SGHVS, CDR2 FQNEAQ. A total of 13 residues make up the CDR3, ends included. The CDR3 is CASSEGQGANEYT.

The chain combines TRBV7-2 with TRBJ2-7; D may be TRBD1 (5 bases). Germline loops: CDR1 SGHTA, CDR2 FQGNSA. CDR3 length equals 14 residues. With 3 bases removed from V and 2 bases from J, the gap between germline ends came to 11 bases. The CDR3: CASSFWGQAYEQYF. The CDR3 DNA is TGTGCCAGCAGCTTCTGGGGCCAAGCCTACGAGCAGTACTTC.

The CDR3 nucleotides are TGTGCCAGCATCCCAGCGGGGGCGGGTGAGACCCAGTACTTC. Its translation is CASIPAGAGETQYF. V gene TRBV12-3 or TRBV12-4 combines with J gene TRBJ2-5; TRBD2 matches at 8 bases. Trimming took 7 bases from V and 5 from J; bases not matched to a gene: 9. The CDR3 runs 14 residues.

The gene calls are TRBV7-9 and TRBJ2-3; no clear D. CDR1 is SEHNR and CDR2 is FQNEAQ in the germline V gene (reference sequence). There are 15 residues in the CDR3. Between the trimmed V and J ends, which lost 0 bases and 0 bases, there was a span of 7 bases. CDR3 nucleotides: TGTGCCAGCAGCTTAGCCAGGCCAAGCACAGATACGCAGTATTTT. This codes for CASSLARPSTDTQYF.

This chain joins TRBV7-6 and TRBJ1-2, with a weak D call TRBD1 (5 bases). The V gene's germline CDR1 is SGHVS and CDR2 FNYEAQ. V gave up 2 bases and J gave up 8 bases, with 15 bases separating them. The CDR3 extends over 14 amino acids. CDR3 coding DNA: TGTGCCAGCAGCTTATATTCAGGGAACGGGGGCTACACCTTC. Its protein is CASSLYSGNGGYTF. The full variable domain, rest sourced from reference TRBV7-6 and TRBJ1-2, is GAGVSQSPRYKVTKRGQDVALRCDPISGHVSLYWYRQALGQGPEFLTYFNYEAQQDKSGLPNDRFSAERPEGSISTLTIQRTEQRDSAMYRCASSLYSGNGGYTFGSGTRLTVV.

In this sample, this clonotype turned up many times. The chain combines TRBV7-2 with TRBJ2-7; D gene unclear. CDR3 length equals 12 residues. V dropped 6 bases and J dropped 0 bases, with 6 bases sitting between them. Germline assignment: CDR1 SGHTA and CDR2 FQGNSA. The CDR3 loop is CASSSNSYEQYF. As DNA, the CDR3 is TGTGCCAGCAGTTCGAACTCCTACGAGCAGTACTTC.

The chain carries TRBV12-3 or TRBV12-4 and TRBJ2-7, with 13 bases aligning to TRBD2. Losses at the gene ends were 10 bases for V and 5 bases for J; bases not matched to a gene: 5. This CDR3 is built from 13 residues. In DNA form, the CDR3 reads TGTGCCATCAGAGGACTAGCGGGAGACGAGCAGTACGTC. Encoded protein: CAIRGLAGDEQYV.

The rearrangement links TRBV19 to TRBJ1-4; weak D call: TRBD1 (5 bases). Germline CDR1 and CDR2: LNHDA and SQIVND (reference sequence). Deletions cut 6 bases from V and 14 bases from J, with 16 bases between. This CDR3 has 12 amino acids. The CDR3 here is CASRSGSEDLFF. Written as DNA, the CDR3 is TGTGCCAGTAGGTCAGGGAGTGAAGACCTGTTTTTT.

The CDR3 DNA sequence: TGCAGTGCTGGGACTAGCGAAAACCAAGAGACCCAGTACTTC. As protein: CSAGTSENQETQYF. This chain uses TRBV20-1 with TRBJ2-5; the match to TRBD2 covers 10 bases. Losses at the gene ends were 5 bases for V and 0 bases for J; bases not matched to a gene: 3. The germline V gene encodes CDR1 DFQATT and CDR2 SNEGSKA (reference sequence). There are 14 residues in the CDR3.

This clonotype showed up many times. The rearrangement links TRBV7-9 to TRBJ1-6, with unresolved D. Germline loops: CDR1 SEHNR, CDR2 FQNEAQ (reference sequence). V was pared by 2 bases and J by 10 bases, with 9 bases between. This CDR3 spans 13 amino acids. The CDR3 is CASSLYGNSPLHF. The CDR3 bases are TGTGCCAGCAGCTTATATGGGAACTCACCCCTCCACTTT. The variable domain in full, completed from reference TRBV7-9 and TRBJ1-6, reads DTGVSQNPRHKITKRGQNVTFRCDPISEHNRLYWYRQTLGQGPEFLTYFQNEAQLEKSRLLSDRFSAERPKGSFSTLEIQRTEQGDSAMYLCASSLYGNSPLHFGNGTRLTVT.

For the CDR3, the DNA is TGTGCCACCAGACCGGGCTACAATGAGCAGTTCTTC. This translates into CATRPGYNEQFF. The V gene is TRBV12-3 or TRBV12-4, the J gene TRBJ2-1; no firm D call. The CDR3 length is 12 residues. Trimming shortened V by 10 bases and J by 3 bases, and 10 bases separated the two germline ends.

This clonotype was counted between two and nine times. J is TRBJ1-2 and V is TRBV19; perhaps TRBD1 as D (5 bases). This CDR3 region has 13 residues. Trimming removed 7 bases from V and 4 bases from J, with 13 bases in between. In germline, CDR1 is LNHDA, CDR2 SQIVND (reference sequence). The CDR3 reads CASKMGQFYGYTF. The DNA of the CDR3 is TGTGCCAGTAAAATGGGGCAGTTCTATGGCTACACCTTC.

This clonotype was detected ten times or more. This sequence joins TRBV11-1 and TRBJ1-4, with D tentatively TRBD1 (5 bases). Germline values: CDR1 SGHAT, CDR2 FQDESV (reference sequence). V lost 3 bases and J 7 bases, leaving 18 bases between the germline ends. The CDR3 is 16 amino acids. The CDR3 sequence: CASSFNFGGTSEKLFF. The CDR3 region has the DNA TGTGCCAGCAGCTTCAATTTCGGGGGAACAAGTGAAAAACTGTTTTTT.

The CDR3 DNA sequence: TGTGCCAGCGGCGGGACGGGGTGCGGGCAGTACTTC. Translation: CASGGTGCGQYF. The genes are TRBV7-3 and TRBJ2-7, with D possibly matching TRBD2 (6 bases). Trimming removed 8 bases at V and 9 bases at J, with 17 bases between. Per germline, CDR1 SGHTA and CDR2 FQGTGA. This CDR3 has 12 amino acids.

The genes are TRBV5-6 and TRBJ2-3; D remains ambiguous. Trimming pared 1 base from V and 8 bases from J, leaving 8 bases between. The CDR3 extends over 12 amino acids. CDR1 is SGHDT and CDR2 is YYEEEE in the germline V gene. The CDR3 coding sequence is TGTGCCAGCAGCTTGTACGAAGGTACGCAGTATTTT. Protein product: CASSLYEGTQYF.

This clonotype was observed a few times. This may be a read error, as it is one base from a much larger clone. The rearrangement uses TRBV20-1 and TRBJ2-4; tentative D call: TRBD2 (7 bases). This CDR3 has 13 amino acids. The germline V gene has CDR1 DFQATT and CDR2 SNEGSKA (reference sequence). Trimming cost V 6 bases and J 9 bases, with 18 bases left between them. The DNA of the CDR3 is TGCAGTGCCATGAGGGGGGGCCGAGGCATTCAGTACTTC. This sequence encodes CSAMRGGRGIQYF.

The CDR3 sequence: CASTTGLSGANVLTF. CDR3 in DNA: TGTGCCAGCACCACGGGCCTCTCTGGGGCCAACGTCCTGACTTTC. V usage is TRBV2 and J usage is TRBJ2-6; D is unresolved. The germline CDR1 and CDR2 sequences are SNHLY and FYNNEI. This CDR3 comprises 15 residues. Trimming took off 7 bases at V and 0 bases at J, with 10 bases between the two ends.

This clonotype was found many times. The gene calls are TRBV25-1 and TRBJ2-1, with unresolved D. The V end lost 2 bases, the J end lost 6 bases, and 14 bases lay between the germline ends. Germline V gene sequence: CDR1 MGHDK, CDR2 SYGVNS. The CDR3 has 15 residues. The CDR3 coding sequence is TGTGCCAGCAGTGAACGCCCCGAGCAACCCAATGAGCAGTTCTTC. This translates into CASSERPEQPNEQFF.